This T cell receptor (beta chain) was obtained from a study of radiotherapy plus CTLA-4 blockade in lung cancer. Sequencing was performed with immunoSEQ multiplex PCR; in TCRdb, only in-frame clones are kept and a portion is missing. The data contain roughly 44,000 clones, 70% to 90% of them singletons. The germline CDR1 and CDR2 sequences are SGHTA and FQGNSA. The ends lost 5 bases at V and 4 bases at J; junction bases unmatched: 13. There are 16 residues in the CDR3. The TCR sequence derives from a human donor with non-small cell lung cancer whose response to radiotherapy plus ipilimumab could not be evaluated. Sequenced here: peripheral blood, sampled from a patient treated with radiotherapy plus ipilimumab. The genes are TRBV7-2 and TRBJ2-5; 7 nucleotides agree with TRBD2. The CDR3 loop reads CASSLLGGGSRETQYF. The CDR3 nucleotides read TGTGCCAGCAGCCTGCTGGGCGGCGGGAGTAGAGAGACCCAGTACTTC.